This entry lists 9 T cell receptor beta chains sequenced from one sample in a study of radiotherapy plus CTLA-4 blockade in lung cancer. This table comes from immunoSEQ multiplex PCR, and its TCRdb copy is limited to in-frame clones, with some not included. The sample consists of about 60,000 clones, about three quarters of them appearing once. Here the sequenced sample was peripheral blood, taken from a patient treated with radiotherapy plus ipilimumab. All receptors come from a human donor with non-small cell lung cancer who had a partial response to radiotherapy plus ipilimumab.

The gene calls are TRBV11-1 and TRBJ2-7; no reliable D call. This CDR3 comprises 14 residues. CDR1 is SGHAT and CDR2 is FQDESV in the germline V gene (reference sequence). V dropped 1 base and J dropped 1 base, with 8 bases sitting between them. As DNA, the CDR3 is TGTGCCAGCAGCTTAGATGCCGGTTCCTACGAGCAGTACTTC. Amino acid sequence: CASSLDAGSYEQYF. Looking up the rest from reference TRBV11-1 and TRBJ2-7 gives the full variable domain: EAEVAQSPRYKITEKSQAVAFWCDPISGHATLYWYRQILGQGPELLVQFQDESVVDDSQLPKDRFSAERLKGVDSTLKIQPAELGDSAMYLCASSLDAGSYEQYFGPGTRLTVT.

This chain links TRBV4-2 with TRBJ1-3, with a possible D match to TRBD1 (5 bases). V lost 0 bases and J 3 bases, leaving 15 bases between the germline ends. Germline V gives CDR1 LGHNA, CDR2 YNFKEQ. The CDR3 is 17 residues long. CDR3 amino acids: CASSQDWAREGGNTIYF. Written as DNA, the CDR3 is TGTGCCAGCAGCCAAGATTGGGCCAGGGAAGGTGGAAACACCATATATTTT.

CDR3 bases: TGTGCCAGCAGTTTAGCTCAGGGACAAGAGACCCAGTACTTC. It translates to CASSLAQGQETQYF. The chain recombines TRBV28 with TRBJ2-5; TRBD1 is a possible D gene (5 bases). The V end was cut by 2 bases, the J end by 2 bases, with 9 bases between. CDR1 is MDHEN, CDR2 SYDVKM, per germline. The CDR3 is 14 residues long.

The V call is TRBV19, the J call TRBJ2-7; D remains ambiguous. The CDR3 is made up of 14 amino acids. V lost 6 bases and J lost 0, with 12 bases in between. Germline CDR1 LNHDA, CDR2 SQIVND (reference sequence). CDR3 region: CASREQVYSYEQYF. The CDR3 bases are TGTGCCAGTAGAGAGCAGGTTTACTCCTACGAGCAGTACTTC. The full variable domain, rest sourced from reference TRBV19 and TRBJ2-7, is DGGITQSPKYLFRKEGQNVTLSCEQNLNHDAMYWYRQDPGQGLRLIYYSQIVNDFQKGDIAEGYSVSREKKESFPLTVTSAQKNPTAFYLCASREQVYSYEQYFGPGTRLTVT.

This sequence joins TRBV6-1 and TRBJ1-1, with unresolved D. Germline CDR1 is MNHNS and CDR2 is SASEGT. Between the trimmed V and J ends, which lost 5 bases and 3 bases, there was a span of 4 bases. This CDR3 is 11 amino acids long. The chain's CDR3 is CASSQDTEAFF. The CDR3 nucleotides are TGTGCCAGCAGTCAGGACACTGAAGCTTTCTTT.

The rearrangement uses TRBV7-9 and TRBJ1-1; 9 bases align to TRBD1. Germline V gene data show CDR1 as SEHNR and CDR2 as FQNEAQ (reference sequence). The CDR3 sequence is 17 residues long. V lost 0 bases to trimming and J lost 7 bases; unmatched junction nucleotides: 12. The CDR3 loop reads CASSLAPGTGRFGEAFF. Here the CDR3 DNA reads TGTGCCAGCAGCTTAGCCCCCGGGACAGGGAGATTCGGTGAAGCTTTCTTT.

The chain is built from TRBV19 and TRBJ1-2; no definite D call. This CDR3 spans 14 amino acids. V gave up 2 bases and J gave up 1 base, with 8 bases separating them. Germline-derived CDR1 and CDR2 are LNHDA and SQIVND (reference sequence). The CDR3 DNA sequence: TGTGCCAGTAGTATAAAGAGGGATAACTATGGCTACACCTTC. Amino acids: CASSIKRDNYGYTF.

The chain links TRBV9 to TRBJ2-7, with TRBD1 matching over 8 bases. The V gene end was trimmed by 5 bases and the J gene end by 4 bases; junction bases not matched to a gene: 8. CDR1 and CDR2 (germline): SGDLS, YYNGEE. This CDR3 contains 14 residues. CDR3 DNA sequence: TGTGCCAGCAGTGCGACAGGGGTAAATTACGAGCAGTACTTC. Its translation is CASSATGVNYEQYF.

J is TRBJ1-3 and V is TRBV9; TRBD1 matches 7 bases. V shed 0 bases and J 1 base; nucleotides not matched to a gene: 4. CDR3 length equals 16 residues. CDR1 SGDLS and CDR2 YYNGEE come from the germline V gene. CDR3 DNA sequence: TGTGCCAGCAGCGTAGCTTCAGGGGGATCTGGAAACACCATATATTTT. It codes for CASSVASGGSGNTIYF.